Listed here are 20 T cell receptor beta chains from one sample, sequenced in a study of blood T cell repertoires in COVID-19. The table came from immunoSEQ multiplex PCR; TCRdb's copy has only in-frame clones and leaves some out. This sample has under 500,000 clones, with about 85% found just once. Sequencing input: PBMCs or T cells enriched from blood (not recorded which). Receptors originate from a woman under 30 with acute COVID-19.

This clone was picked up one time. The chain is built from TRBV6-4 and TRBJ2-3, with D possibly being TRBD2 (5 bases). Per the germline V gene, CDR1 is MRHNA and CDR2 is SNTAGT. V was cut by 4 bases and J by 9 bases, with 14 bases left in between. The CDR3 is 13 amino acids. CDR3 coding DNA: TGTGCCAGCAGTGCCAAGGACTCCAGCACGCAGTATTTT. This sequence encodes CASSAKDSSTQYF.

The chain links TRBV6-2 or TRBV6-3 to TRBJ2-7; a weak D match, TRBD1 (5 bases). V lost 2 bases to trimming and J lost 2 bases, with 10 bases between them. The CDR3 covers 14 residues. The germline V gene encodes CDR1 MNHEY and CDR2 SVGEGT. CDR3 sequence reads: CASSYQTETYEQYF. The CDR3 nucleotides read TGTGCCAGCAGTTACCAGACAGAAACCTACGAGCAGTACTTC.

This sequence joins TRBV7-3 and TRBJ2-3; TRBD1 matches 7 bases. The CDR3 has 14 residues. Germline loops: CDR1 SGHTA, CDR2 FQGTGA. V was pared by 4 bases and J by 8 bases, with 9 bases of the junction left unmatched. The CDR3 reads CASSSRQGLSTQYF. The CDR3 DNA reads TGTGCCAGCAGCTCGCGACAGGGTCTGAGTACGCAGTATTTT.

This chain connects TRBV5-1 to TRBJ1-5, with D tentatively TRBD1 (6 bases). Trimming took off 4 bases at V and 5 bases at J, with 13 bases between the two ends. The CDR3 runs 14 residues. The germline CDR1 and CDR2 sequences are SGHRS and YFSETQ. CDR3: CASSLGQTDQPQHF. The CDR3 DNA reads TGCGCCAGCAGCCTCGGACAGACCGATCAGCCCCAGCATTTT.

The CDR3 sequence is CASSAKTGGNEKLFF. The CDR3 DNA reads as TGTGCCAGCAGCGCCAAGACAGGGGGAAATGAAAAACTGTTTTTT. The V and J genes are TRBV9 and TRBJ1-4; TRBD1 agrees at 9 bases. The CDR3 extends over 15 amino acids. V trimming: 3 bases; J trimming: 5 bases; junction bases outside the gene matches: 5. Germline CDR1 is SGDLS and CDR2 is YYNGEE.

The chain recombines TRBV29-1 with TRBJ1-6; D is uncertain. The germline V gene has CDR1 SQVTM and CDR2 ANQGSEA. The CDR3 has 13 residues. Trimming removed 4 bases from V and 8 bases from J, with 12 bases in between. CDR3 DNA sequence: TGCAGCGTTGGTGACACGCCCCATTCACCCCTCCACTTT. Protein sequence: CSVGDTPHSPLHF.

Comment on this clone: Other DNA sequences in the sample encode the same CDR3. This chain links TRBV7-2 with TRBJ1-2; no reliable D call. Trimming removed 2 bases from V and 5 bases from J, with 6 bases in between. Per germline, CDR1 SGHTA and CDR2 FQGNSA. The CDR3 contains 12 residues. The CDR3 sequence is CASSLMSYGYTF. CDR3 in DNA: TGTGCCAGCAGCTTAATGTCGTATGGCTACACCTTC.

The chain uses TRBV3-1 (or the pseudogene TRBV3-2) and TRBJ1-1; maybe TRBD1 (5 bases). Germline CDR1 is LGHDT and CDR2 is YNNKEL (reference sequence). V was shortened by 7 bases and J by 0 bases, with 21 bases between the two germline ends. The CDR3 is 17 amino acids. The DNA of the CDR3 is TGTGCCAGCAACACAAATTCCAAAGACAGATTGAACACTGAAGCTTTCTTT. Protein product: CASNTNSKDRLNTEAFF.

The chain recombines TRBV6-2 or TRBV6-3 with TRBJ1-4; D might be TRBD1 (5 bases). Per the germline V gene, CDR1 is MNHEY and CDR2 is SVGEGT. Deletions cut 0 bases from V and 8 bases from J, with 16 bases between. CDR3 length: 16 amino acids. CDR3 sequence reads: CASSYSSAGMEEKLFF. For the CDR3, the DNA is TGTGCCAGCAGTTACTCGTCGGCAGGGATGGAGGAAAAACTGTTTTTT.

This sequence joins TRBV12-3 or TRBV12-4 and TRBJ2-1; unclear D gene. Trimming shortened V by 3 bases and J by 10 bases, and 13 bases separated the two germline ends. The CDR3 runs to 13 residues. CDR3 sequence: CASSFGTVLEQFF. The CDR3 DNA reads as TGTGCCAGCAGTTTCGGTACGGTACTGGAGCAGTTCTTC.

This chain joins TRBV29-1 and TRBJ1-2; no clear D. Trimming removed 6 bases at V and 4 bases at J, with 9 bases between. Germline V gene data show CDR1 as SQVTM and CDR2 as ANQGSEA. The CDR3 extends over 11 amino acids. The CDR3 coding sequence is TGCAGCGTCCAGACAACCTATGGCTACACCTTC. This encodes CSVQTTYGYTF.

This clone was recorded a few times. The chain uses TRBV27 and TRBJ1-1, with 9 bases fitting TRBD1. This CDR3 has 13 residues. The J segment lost 9 bases and the V segment lost 5 bases, leaving 7 bases of the junction unmatched. Germline-derived CDR1 and CDR2 are MNHEY and SMNVEV (reference sequence). In DNA, the CDR3 is TGTGCCAGCAGTCCCAGTACAGGGGGCAAAGCTTTCTTT. Protein: CASSPSTGGKAFF.

The rearrangement uses TRBV18 and TRBJ2-7, with TRBD2 identical over 9 bases. J was trimmed by 5 bases and V by 3 bases; bases with no gene match: 2. Germline loops: CDR1 KGHSH, CDR2 LQKENI. This CDR3 region has 13 residues. As DNA, the CDR3 is TGTGCCAGCTCACCTAGCGGGAGCAACGAGCAGTACTTC. Translated, it gives CASSPSGSNEQYF.

The V call is TRBV6-4, the J call TRBJ1-2, with 8 bases matching TRBD1. V lost 3 bases, J lost 7 bases, and 4 bases stayed unmatched. CDR3 length: 13 amino acids. Germline CDR1 reads MRHNA; CDR2 reads SNTAGT. The CDR3 DNA is TGTGCCAGCAGTGATTCGACAGGGGTTGGCTACACCTTC. Residues: CASSDSTGVGYTF.

This clone is a singleton in its sample. The rearrangement uses TRBV5-1 and TRBJ1-2, with 11 bases aligning to TRBD1. The V segment lost 4 bases and the J segment 6 bases; nucleotides outside the gene matches: 8. Germline values: CDR1 SGHRS, CDR2 YFSETQ. The CDR3 has 15 amino acids. In DNA form, the CDR3 reads TGCGCCAGCAGCGTCCGGGACAGGGGGATAAATGGCTACACCTTC. Its protein is CASSVRDRGINGYTF.

This chain's CDR3 is CASSPTPSDSYEQYF. The CDR3 region has the DNA TGTGCCAGCAGCCCAACCCCCTCGGACAGCTACGAGCAGTACTTC. This chain joins TRBV13 and TRBJ2-7; D perhaps matches TRBD1 (6 bases). Trimming shortened V by 5 bases and J by 3 bases, and 17 bases separated the two germline ends. CDR1 and CDR2 from the germline V gene are PRHDT and FYEKMQ (reference sequence). This CDR3 has 15 amino acids.

The chain carries TRBV7-9 and TRBJ1-5, with 10 bases identical to TRBD1. The CDR3 is 14 residues long. In germline, CDR1 is SEHNR, CDR2 FQNEAQ (reference sequence). The junction had 1 base not matched to a gene; V was cut back by 4 bases and J by 4 bases. The CDR3 here is CASSSGQGNQPQHF. The DNA for the CDR3 is TGTGCCAGCAGCTCGGGACAGGGGAATCAGCCCCAGCATTTT.

The V and J genes are TRBV10-3 and TRBJ2-7, with 9 bases fitting TRBD1. With V trimmed by 0 bases and J by 3 bases, 9 bases remained unmatched. This CDR3 is built from 17 residues. CDR1 and CDR2 from the germline V gene are ENHRY and SYGVKD. CDR3: CAISESEVRDRVYEQYF. The CDR3 DNA reads as TGTGCCATCAGTGAGTCGGAAGTTCGGGACAGGGTCTACGAGCAGTACTTC.

The V and J genes are TRBV18 and TRBJ1-2, with 10 bases aligning to TRBD1. Germline V gives CDR1 KGHSH, CDR2 LQKENI. V shed 4 bases and J 3 bases; nucleotides not matched to a gene: 8. The CDR3 has 16 residues. The CDR3 spells CASSRPGQGLDYGYTF. CDR3 DNA: TGTGCCAGCTCACGACCGGGACAGGGGCTCGACTATGGCTACACCTTC.

The chain combines TRBV5-8 with TRBJ1-1; unclear D gene. The germline V gene encodes CDR1 SGHTS and CDR2 YDEGEE. The V gene lost 2 bases and the J gene lost 8 bases, with 19 bases spanning the gap. The length of the CDR3 is 15 residues. The CDR3 region is CASSFSGLKASEAFF. The CDR3 DNA reads TGTGCCAGCAGCTTCTCTGGACTCAAGGCCTCAGAAGCTTTCTTT.